The 5 T cell receptor beta chains presented below share a single source sample, sequenced in a study of blood T cell repertoires in COVID-19 (TCRdb year 2020). Library method: the immunoSEQ multiplex PCR assay. The clones in this table, taken by TCRdb from immuneACCESS, are in-frame only. Not every clone is retained; where verified, under half of the shortfall comes from an unresolved V gene, and the cause of the rest is unknown. Recorded for this sample are 150,000 or so clones; 83% of them occurred a single time. The ten most abundant clones make up around an eighth of the sample. The specimen sequenced was peripheral blood. These receptors originate from a woman in her sixties with COVID-19, enrolled during active disease.

This chain connects TRBV18 to TRBJ1-1; no firm D call. Per the germline V gene, CDR1 is KGHSH and CDR2 is LQKENI. V was clipped by 3 bases and J by 1 base, with 6 bases between them. The CDR3 is made up of 13 amino acids. CDR3 residues: CASSPSKNTEAFF. In DNA, the CDR3 is TGTGCCAGCTCACCTTCCAAGAACACTGAAGCTTTCTTT.

The gene calls are TRBV7-9 and TRBJ1-6; 7 nucleotides agree with TRBD1. The CDR3 has 17 amino acids. Looked up from germline, CDR1 is SEHNR and CDR2 is FQNEAQ (reference sequence). With V trimmed by 1 base and J by 8 bases, 11 bases remained unmatched. The CDR3 DNA reads as TGTGCCAGCAGCTTAGAGGGGACAGCAGGGGTTGATTCACCCCTCCACTTT. This translates into CASSLEGTAGVDSPLHF.

The chain combines TRBV11-2 with TRBJ1-1, with D tentatively TRBD1 (6 bases). CDR3 size: 14 residues. Trimming removed 5 bases at V and 2 bases at J, with 12 bases between. CDR1 and CDR2 (germline): SGHAT, FQNNGV. The CDR3 here is CASSPGQTNTEAFF. The DNA of the CDR3 is TGTGCCAGCAGCCCCGGACAGACCAACACTGAAGCTTTCTTT.

The count of this clone is one. The CDR3 DNA is TGTGCCAGCAGCTTACCACAGGGTGAAGCTTTCTTT. Residues: CASSLPQGEAFF. V is TRBV7-9 and J is TRBJ1-1, with a tentative D call TRBD1 (6 bases). This CDR3 region has 12 residues. Germline-derived CDR1 and CDR2 are SEHNR and FQNEAQ (reference sequence). With 2 bases removed from V and 7 bases from J, the gap between germline ends came to 8 bases.

V gene TRBV2 combines with J gene TRBJ1-3; D gene ambiguous. V dropped 1 base and J dropped 4 bases, with 11 bases sitting between them. The CDR3 extends over 15 amino acids. CDR1 SNHLY and CDR2 FYNNEI come from the germline V gene. Here the CDR3 reads CASSEEASGGNTIYF. DNA of the CDR3: TGTGCCAGCAGTGAAGAGGCCTCCGGGGGAAACACCATATATTTT.